This is a list of T cell receptor beta chains from one sample in a study of blood T cell repertoires in COVID-19. Clones were sequenced by immunoSEQ multiplex PCR, and TCRdb holds only the in-frame ones, with some missing. The table lists under 250,000 clones, about nine tenths of them singletons. Input material: peripheral blood. The receptor set was obtained from a man in his forties or fifties with COVID-19, enrolled during active disease. The CDR3 runs from the conserved cysteine through the conserved F or W. A D gene is named only where the DNA matches it firmly. Clone size is given for some rows only: seen once, a few or many times, or a class if the clone is expanded.

v_gene	d_gene	abundance	j_gene	CDR3aa	CDR3nt
TRBV30	.	.	TRBJ2-7	CAWSLTGSYEQYF	TGTGCCTGGAGTTTAACAGGGTCCTACGAGCAGTACTTC
TRBV21-1	.	.	TRBJ2-2	CASSATGQKNTGELFF	TGTGCCAGCAGCGCTACCGGACAGAAAAACACCGGGGAGCTGTTTTTT
TRBV7-2	TRBD1	.	TRBJ2-7	CASSLVGTGVGEQYF	TGTGCCAGCAGCTTAGTTGGGACAGGGGTTGGTGAGCAGTACTTC
TRBV28	TRBD1	.	TRBJ1-6	CASSSRDRDGAYNSPLHF	TGTGCCAGCAGTTCCCGGGACAGGGATGGTGCCTATAATTCACCCCTCCACTTT
TRBV19	.	.	TRBJ1-2	CASSTLGANYGYTF	TGTGCCAGTAGTACGCTGGGAGCTAACTATGGCTACACCTTC
TRBV3-1/TRBV3-2	.	.	TRBJ2-7	CASTSRGYEQYF	TGTGCCAGCACGTCAAGGGGTTACGAGCAGTACTTC
TRBV28	.	.	TRBJ1-6	CASIRTRTQSPLHF	TGTGCCAGCATTCGGACTCGAACCCAGTCACCCCTCCACTTT
TRBV5-4	TRBD2	.	TRBJ2-1	CASSLFSGSSVQFF	TGTGCCAGCAGCTTGTTCAGCGGGAGTAGTGTACAGTTCTTC
TRBV2	.	.	TRBJ2-6	CASSGGGLSSGANVLTF	TGTGCCAGCAGTGGTGGGGGCCTTAGCTCTGGGGCCAACGTCCTGACTTTC
TRBV29-1	.	.	TRBJ1-5	CSVSDSDQPQHF	TGCAGCGTTTCGGACAGTGATCAGCCCCAGCATTTT
TRBV18	.	.	TRBJ2-7	CASSSAEGSYEQYF	TGTGCCAGCTCATCCGCGGAGGGATCCTACGAGCAGTACTTC
TRBV5-1	TRBD2	once	TRBJ2-7	CASSPSSGSPYEQYF	TGCGCCAGCAGCCCCTCTAGCGGGAGCCCCTACGAGCAGTACTTC
TRBV15	TRBD2	.	TRBJ2-5	CATSSRSGGPLPRETQYF	TGTGCCACCAGCAGCCGTAGCGGGGGCCCTCTTCCAAGAGAGACCCAGTACTTC
TRBV27	.	.	TRBJ2-7	CASSPRRGSYEQYF	TGTGCCAGCAGTCCCCGAAGGGGATCCTACGAGCAGTACTTC
TRBV5-4	TRBD2	once	TRBJ2-7	CASSLGGEGYEQYF	TGTGCCAGCAGCTTGGGGGGGGAGGGCTACGAGCAGTACTTC
TRBV29-1	TRBD1	.	TRBJ1-2	CSVLRTGGATRYGYTF	TGCAGCGTACTCAGGACAGGGGGCGCGACTCGATATGGCTACACCTTC
TRBV19	.	.	TRBJ1-1	CASSHPAGNTEAFF	TGTGCCAGTAGTCATCCGGCAGGCAACACTGAAGCTTTCTTT
TRBV6-5	TRBD1	few	TRBJ1-3	CASRPGQHSGNTIYF	TGTGCCAGCAGGCCGGGACAGCACTCTGGAAACACCATATATTTT
TRBV18	TRBD1	.	TRBJ2-1	CASSRTGINEQFF	TGTGCCAGCTCACGGACAGGTATCAATGAGCAGTTCTTC
TRBV4-1	TRBD2	.	TRBJ2-1	CASSQALIVAGLYNEQFF	TGCGCCAGCAGCCAAGCCTTAATCGTAGCGGGGCTATACAATGAGCAGTTCTTC
TRBV2	.	.	TRBJ1-2	CASSTTGHYTF	TGTGCCAGCAGTACAACAGGGCACTACACCTTC
TRBV12-3/TRBV12-4	.	.	TRBJ2-3	CASGSAMGDTQYF	TGTGCCAGCGGTAGCGCGATGGGGGATACGCAGTATTTT
TRBV11-2	TRBD2	.	TRBJ2-3	CASSFGTSGGADTQYF	TGTGCCAGCAGCTTCGGGACTAGCGGGGGGGCGGATACGCAGTATTTT
TRBV19	TRBD1	.	TRBJ1-3	CASSPRQGAAGNTIYF	TGTGCCAGTAGTCCAAGACAGGGGGCGGCTGGAAACACCATATATTTT
TRBV6-5	.	.	TRBJ2-7	CATNTLGGTEQYF	TGTGCCACCAACACATTGGGGGGAACCGAGCAGTACTTC
TRBV14	TRBD2	.	TRBJ2-2	CASSRGLAGAANTGELFF	TGTGCCAGCAGCCGGGGACTAGCGGGGGCCGCGAACACCGGGGAGCTGTTTTTT
TRBV30	TRBD2	.	TRBJ2-3	CAWSAGTSGADTQYF	TGTGCCTGGAGCGCCGGGACTAGCGGGGCAGATACGCAGTATTTT
TRBV7-2	TRBD1	.	TRBJ1-2	CASSLGQGASYTF	TGTGCCAGCAGCTTAGGGCAGGGGGCGAGCTACACCTTC
TRBV7-6	.	.	TRBJ1-1	CASSQSTNANTEAFF	TGTGCCAGCAGCCAATCCACTAACGCGAACACTGAAGCTTTCTTT
TRBV7-9	.	.	TRBJ1-1	CASSYYPNTEAFF	TGTGCCAGCAGCTACTACCCGAACACTGAAGCTTTCTTT
TRBV6-4	TRBD1	.	TRBJ2-2	CASRRQGGNTGELFF	TGTGCCAGCAGAAGACAGGGGGGTAACACCGGGGAGCTGTTTTTT
TRBV7-9	.	once	TRBJ1-1	CASKPRQNTEAFF	TGTGCCAGCAAACCCAGACAGAACACTGAAGCTTTCTTT
TRBV5-1	TRBD2	few	TRBJ2-2	CASSGAGVTGELFF	TGCGCCAGCAGCGGTGCGGGAGTCACCGGGGAGCTGTTTTTT
TRBV9	TRBD2	.	TRBJ2-7	CASSGLAADYEQYF	TGTGCCAGCAGTGGACTAGCGGCAGACTACGAGCAGTACTTC
TRBV5-6	TRBD1	.	TRBJ1-6	CASSPRQGANNSPLHF	TGTGCCAGCAGCCCTAGACAGGGGGCGAATAATTCACCCCTCCACTTT
TRBV11-3	.	once	TRBJ1-6	CASSLDIGLSYNSPLHF	TGTGCCAGTAGCTTAGATATCGGACTGAGCTATAATTCACCCCTCCACTTT
TRBV2	.	.	TRBJ1-5	CASSESNSNQPQHF	TGTGCCAGCAGTGAGTCCAATAGCAATCAGCCCCAGCATTTT
TRBV3-1/TRBV3-2	TRBD1	.	TRBJ1-5	CASSPTGSNQPQHF	TGTGCCAGCAGCCCGACAGGGAGCAATCAGCCCCAGCATTTT
TRBV5-1	.	.	TRBJ2-1	CASSLAYRAYNEQFF	TGCGCCAGCAGCTTGGCCTACAGGGCCTACAATGAGCAGTTCTTC
TRBV5-1	TRBD2	.	TRBJ2-2	CASSLGLAGGPYTGELFF	TGCGCCAGCAGCTTGGGACTAGCGGGAGGGCCGTACACCGGGGAGCTGTTTTTT
TRBV5-1	.	.	TRBJ2-7	CASSLASNHEQYF	TGCGCCAGCAGCTTGGCGAGTAACCACGAGCAGTACTTC
TRBV19	.	.	TRBJ2-4	CASSIGFFGGEPGIQYF	TGTGCCAGTAGTATTGGGTTCTTTGGCGGGGAACCCGGCATTCAGTACTTC
TRBV5-6	TRBD2	.	TRBJ2-5	CASRDEGLAGVFETQYF	TGTGCCAGCAGAGACGAGGGACTAGCGGGAGTCTTCGAGACCCAGTACTTC
TRBV9	.	.	TRBJ1-2	CASSVGTGRGGYTF	TGTGCCAGCAGCGTAGGGACGGGGAGGGGTGGCTACACCTTC
TRBV18	TRBD1	.	TRBJ1-6	CASSRTGDPYNSPLHF	TGTGCCAGCTCACGAACAGGGGACCCCTATAATTCACCCCTCCACTTT
TRBV28	TRBD1	.	TRBJ2-3	CASSLTQGAISTDTQYF	TGTGCCAGCAGTCTTACACAGGGGGCCATCAGCACAGATACGCAGTATTTT
TRBV14	TRBD1	.	TRBJ2-7	CASNPSGTVPYEQYF	TGTGCCAGCAATCCCTCCGGGACAGTCCCCTACGAGCAGTACTTC
TRBV5-1	.	.	TRBJ2-5	CASSATGHQETQYF	TGCGCCAGCAGCGCCACAGGTCACCAAGAGACCCAGTACTTC
TRBV7-2	.	few	TRBJ2-2	CASSLARGTTGELFF	TGTGCCAGCAGCTTAGCGCGGGGGACAACCGGGGAGCTGTTTTTT
TRBV6-1	.	once	TRBJ1-5	CASSDTGYQPQHF	TGTGCCAGCAGTGATACAGGGTATCAGCCCCAGCATTTT
TRBV6-2/TRBV6-3	TRBD1	.	TRBJ1-2	CASSSFAGGSGYTF	TGTGCCAGCAGTTCTTTTGCAGGGGGCAGTGGCTACACCTTC
TRBV7-9	.	once	TRBJ1-2	CASSPDTPYGYTF	TGTGCCAGCAGTCCGGACACACCCTATGGCTACACCTTC
TRBV7-6	TRBD1	few	TRBJ2-7	CASSFLLTGAHEQYF	TGTGCCAGCAGCTTCCTACTGACAGGGGCCCACGAGCAGTACTTC
TRBV6-2/TRBV6-3	TRBD2	.	TRBJ2-1	CASSPTSGRADQRLSSYNEQFF	TGTGCCAGCAGCCCGACTAGCGGGAGGGCCGACCAAAGATTAAGCTCCTACAATGAGCAGTTCTTC
TRBV5-1	TRBD1	few	TRBJ1-6	CASGTGDSPLHF	TGCGCCAGCGGGACAGGGGATTCACCCCTCCACTTT
TRBV3-1/TRBV3-2	TRBD1	once	TRBJ1-6	CASSRLGQGVSSPLHF	TGTGCCAGCAGCCGACTAGGACAGGGGGTATCTTCACCCCTCCACTTT
TRBV18	.	few	TRBJ1-4	CASSPAPNEKLFF	TGTGCCAGCTCACCGGCCCCTAATGAAAAACTGTTTTTT
TRBV6-1	TRBD1	once	TRBJ2-2	CASSDRQGLAGELFF	TGTGCCAGCAGTGACCGACAGGGTCTAGCCGGGGAGCTGTTTTTT